These 2 T cell receptor beta chains were sequenced from one sample in a study of T cell changes during pregnancy in multiple sclerosis. Profiled with immunoSEQ multiplex PCR; TCRdb holds only in-frame clones, not every one. The sample lists about 49,000 clones; approximately 95% were seen once. The sequences come from CD8+ T cells from peripheral blood mononuclear cells, collected in the first trimester of pregnancy. The receptors stem from a female donor with multiple sclerosis, enrolled in a pregnancy study.

The CDR3 nucleotides read TGTGCCAGCAGTCCACTAGCGGTGGGGTACAATGAGCAGTTCTTC. Its translation: CASSPLAVGYNEQFF. The rearrangement uses TRBV6-4 and TRBJ2-1; 8 bases match TRBD2. The V segment lost 5 bases and the J segment 4 bases; nucleotides outside the gene matches: 7. CDR1 MRHNA and CDR2 SNTAGT come from the germline V gene. The CDR3 length is 15 residues.

The rearrangement uses TRBV6-1 and TRBJ2-7, with a possible D match to TRBD1 (6 bases). CDR3 length: 14 residues. The ends were cut back, 6 bases at V and 3 bases at J, with 15 bases in the middle. CDR1 is MNHNS and CDR2 is SASEGT in the germline V gene. The CDR3 loop reads CASRDLGTYYEQYF. Here the CDR3 DNA reads TGTGCCAGCAGGGATCTCGGGACATACTACGAGCAGTACTTC.